This T cell receptor (beta chain) derives from a study of metastatic and nonmetastatic thyroid tumors. At the level of the study: A comparison of repertoires was made across blood and tumor or nodule tissue from malignant and benign thyroid patients.

With MiXCR, TCRdb reprocessed the PCR reads. The sample records 3,500 to 5,000 clones, roughly 36% being singletons. The germline gives CDR1 SNHLY, CDR2 FYNNEI. V lost 4 bases and J 5 bases, leaving 14 bases between the germline ends. CDR3 length equals 14 residues. Not a single patient had been given any form of treatment at any point before undergoing thyroid surgery. Findings of the study overall: Malignant thyroid tumors reportedly had TCR beta diversity that was significantly higher than in benign nodules, in blood and tumor.

This clone was counted a few times. Antigen specificity is unknown. The J gene is TRBJ1-1, the V gene TRBV2; D ambiguous. This receptor was taken from a female donor with papillary thyroid cancer or a benign thyroid nodule (not recorded which). Some clones in this sample may be carry-over from other donors' samples. Input material: tumor tissue. CDR3 protein: CASSGDGSRTEAFF. DNA for the CDR3: TGTGCCAGCAGTGGGGATGGGTCTAGGACTGAAGCTTTCTTT.